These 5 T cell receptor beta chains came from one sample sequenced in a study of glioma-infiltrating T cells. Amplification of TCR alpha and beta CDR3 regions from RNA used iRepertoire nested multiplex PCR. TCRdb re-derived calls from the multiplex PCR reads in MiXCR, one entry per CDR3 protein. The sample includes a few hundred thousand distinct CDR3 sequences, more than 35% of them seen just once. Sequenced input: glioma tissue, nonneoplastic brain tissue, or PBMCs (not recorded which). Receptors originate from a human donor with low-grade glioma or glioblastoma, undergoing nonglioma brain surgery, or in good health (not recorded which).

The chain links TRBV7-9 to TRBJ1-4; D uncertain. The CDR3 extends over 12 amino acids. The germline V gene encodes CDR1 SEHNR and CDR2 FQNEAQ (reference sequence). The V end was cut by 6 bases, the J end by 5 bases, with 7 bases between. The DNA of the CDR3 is TGTGCCAGCAGGGACGGAAATGAAAAACTGTTTTTT. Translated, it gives CASRDGNEKLFF.

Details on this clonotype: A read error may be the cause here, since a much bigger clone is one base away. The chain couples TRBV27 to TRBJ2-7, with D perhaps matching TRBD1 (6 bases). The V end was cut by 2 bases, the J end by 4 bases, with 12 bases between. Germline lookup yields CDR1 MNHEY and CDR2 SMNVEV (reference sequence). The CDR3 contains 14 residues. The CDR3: CASSLSSRGYEQYF. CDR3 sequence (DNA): TGTGCCAGCAGTTTAAGTAGCAGGGGTTACGAGCAGTACTTC.

The CDR3, as DNA: TGTGCCAGCAGTCCCCCACGACAGGAGGGCGAAAAACTGTTTTTT. This translates into CASSPPRQEGEKLFF. The rearrangement uses TRBV28 and TRBJ1-4; D possibly corresponds to TRBD1 (6 bases). Trimming removed 5 bases at V and 8 bases at J, with 18 bases between. Germline V lookup: CDR1 MDHEN, CDR2 SYDVKM. This CDR3 contains 15 residues.

Here the CDR3 reads CSATPAGVRHTQYF. The CDR3 nucleotides read TGCAGTGCCACCCCTGCGGGAGTGCGACATACGCAGTATTTT. The chain links TRBV20-1 to TRBJ2-3, with 7 nucleotides matching TRBD2. From germline, CDR1 is DFQATT and CDR2 SNEGSKA (reference sequence). V lost 6 bases and J lost 7; bases outside the gene matches: 13. CDR3 length: 14 amino acids.

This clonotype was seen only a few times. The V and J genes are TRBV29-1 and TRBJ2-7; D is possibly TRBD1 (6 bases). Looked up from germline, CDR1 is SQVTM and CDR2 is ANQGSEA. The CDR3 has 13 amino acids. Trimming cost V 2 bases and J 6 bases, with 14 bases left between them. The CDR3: CSVETTGQAEQYF. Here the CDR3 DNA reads TGCAGCGTTGAAACCACAGGGCAAGCCGAGCAGTACTTC.